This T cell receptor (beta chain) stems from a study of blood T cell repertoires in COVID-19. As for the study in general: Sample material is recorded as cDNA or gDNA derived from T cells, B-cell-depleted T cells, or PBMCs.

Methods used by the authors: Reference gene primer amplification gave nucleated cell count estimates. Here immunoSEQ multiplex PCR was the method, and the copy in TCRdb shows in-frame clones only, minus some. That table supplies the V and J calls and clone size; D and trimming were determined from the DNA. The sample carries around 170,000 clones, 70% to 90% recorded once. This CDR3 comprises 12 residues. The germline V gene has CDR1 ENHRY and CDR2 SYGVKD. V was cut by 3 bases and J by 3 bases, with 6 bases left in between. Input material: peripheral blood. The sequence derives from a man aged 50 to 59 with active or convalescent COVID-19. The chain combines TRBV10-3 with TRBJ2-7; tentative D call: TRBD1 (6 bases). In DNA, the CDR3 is TGTGCCATCAGTGAACAGGGCTACGAGCAGTACTTC. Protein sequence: CAISEQGYEQYF.